Listed below are T cell receptor beta chains from one sample, sequenced in a study of radiation and T cells in renal cell carcinoma. This table comes from immunoSEQ multiplex PCR, and its TCRdb copy is limited to in-frame clones, with some not included. In the table there are about 170,000 clones, around 89% of which are singletons. This specimen was blood, taken from a patient whose treatment included radiotherapy and nephrectomy. These receptors originate from a woman aged 45-65 years with renal cell carcinoma. The CDR3 runs from the conserved cysteine through the conserved F or W. The D gene is left open where the match is weak. Size is stated for part of the rows, as once, few or many counts, or as a class when the clone is expanded.

TGTGCCAGCACTAACTCGGGGGGAGGAACTGAAGCTTTCTTT	CASTNSGGGTEAFF	TRBV6-1	.	TRBJ1-1	.
TGCGCCAGCAGCCAAGAACAGAACAATCAGCCCCAGCATTTT	CASSQEQNNQPQHF	TRBV4-1	.	TRBJ1-5	.
TGTGCCAGCAGCTTGAGGGCGAAAGTAGAGAATTCACCCCTCCACTTT	CASSLRAKVENSPLHF	TRBV5-6	.	TRBJ1-6	.
TGTGCCAGCAGCTTAGGTCCCCAGGAGCAGTTCTTC	CASSLGPQEQFF	TRBV11-3	.	TRBJ2-1	.
TGTGCCAGCAGCTCAGTAAGGACACGGGAGACCCAGTACTTC	CASSSVRTRETQYF	TRBV7-2	.	TRBJ2-5	.
TGTGCAAGTCGCTTACTAGGGGATCTCAATCAGCCCCAGCATTTT	CASRLLGDLNQPQHF	TRBV12-2	.	TRBJ1-5	.
TGTGCCAGTAGTATTTCCTCGGGACAGGGATTGGATGAAGCTTTCTTT	CASSISSGQGLDEAFF	TRBV19	TRBD1	TRBJ1-1	.
TGTGCCAGCAGCTTAAGGCAGAGTAACACCGGGGAGCTGTTTTTT	CASSLRQSNTGELFF	TRBV7-9	.	TRBJ2-2	.
TGTGCCAGCTCACCATCCCGGGAGGGGGCAGGTGAAAAACTGTTTTTT	CASSPSREGAGEKLFF	TRBV18	TRBD1	TRBJ1-4	once
TGTGCCAGCTCACCACGGACAGATACGCAGTATTTT	CASSPRTDTQYF	TRBV18	.	TRBJ2-3	.
TGTGCCACCGCAAGCCCCGAGCGTTTGAACACTGAAGCTTTCTTT	CATASPERLNTEAFF	TRBV6-6	.	TRBJ1-1	.
TGTGCCATCAGTGATAGCGGGGGCCCCGAGAATGAGCAGTTCTTC	CAISDSGGPENEQFF	TRBV10-3	TRBD2	TRBJ2-1	.
TGCAGCGTTGGTGCAGGCTTCACTGAAGCTTTCTTT	CSVGAGFTEAFF	TRBV29-1	.	TRBJ1-1	.
TGTGCCAGCAGTGAAGCGAGGGCGACAGGGAACAACGGTGGCTACACCTTC	CASSEARATGNNGGYTF	TRBV6-1	TRBD1	TRBJ1-2	.
TGTGCCAGTAGTGTGGACAGGGGAGGGGAAAAACTGTTTTTT	CASSVDRGGEKLFF	TRBV19	TRBD1	TRBJ1-4	.
TGTGCCAGCAGCTACGGGACCTCATTCCCCGGGGAGCTGTTTTTT	CASSYGTSFPGELFF	TRBV5-5	.	TRBJ2-2	.
TGTGCCAGCAGTCCTACAGGGCGCAATCAGCCCCAGCATTTT	CASSPTGRNQPQHF	TRBV2	.	TRBJ1-5	.
TGTGCCAGCAGCCTCCGGGGGGGGCCGAGCAATGAGCAGTTCTTC	CASSLRGGPSNEQFF	TRBV7-9	TRBD2	TRBJ2-1	once
TGTGCCAGCAGTACAGGGGGGGAACGGACTGAAGCTTTCTTT	CASSTGGERTEAFF	TRBV27	TRBD1	TRBJ1-1	.
TGCGCCAGCAGCCCCTCGTTTGGTACGAACACTGAAGCTTTCTTT	CASSPSFGTNTEAFF	TRBV5-1	.	TRBJ1-1	once
TGTGCCAGCCTCCGGGGAGCAGGGGACTATGGCTACACCTTC	CASLRGAGDYGYTF	TRBV19	.	TRBJ1-2	.
TGTGCCAGCACCTTCGAGTCCTATAATTCACCCCTCCACTTT	CASTFESYNSPLHF	TRBV6-6	.	TRBJ1-6	.
TGCGCCAGCAGCTCCCAAGGGAACACTGAAGCTTTCTTT	CASSSQGNTEAFF	TRBV4-3	.	TRBJ1-1	.
TGCGCCAGCAAGACCCCAGATGGTAGTGGCCGGTCCGGGTATTTT	CASKTPDGSGRSGYF	TRBV5-1	.	TRBJ2-3	.
TGTGCCAGCAGCTTCTATCAGGGGGCCTACGAGCAGTACTTC	CASSFYQGAYEQYF	TRBV7-9	TRBD1	TRBJ2-7	.
TGTGCCAGCAGCTCCCGACATGTGAACACCGGGGAGCTGTTTTTT	CASSSRHVNTGELFF	TRBV7-2	.	TRBJ2-2	.
TGTGCCAGCAGCCTATTCCGAACAGGGAACTATGGCTACACCTTC	CASSLFRTGNYGYTF	TRBV7-2	.	TRBJ1-2	.
TGTGCCAGCAGCTTAGAGGGCAGGGGACTTCAGCCCCAGCATTTT	CASSLEGRGLQPQHF	TRBV7-2	.	TRBJ1-5	.
TGTGCCAGCTCACCACCGGTTCGGCCGGGGGCCTACGAGCAGTACTTC	CASSPPVRPGAYEQYF	TRBV18	.	TRBJ2-7	few
TGTGCCAGCAGCGAAACCGGGAGCCACGGGGAGCTGTTTTTT	CASSETGSHGELFF	TRBV6-1	.	TRBJ2-2	.
TGCGCCAGCAGTCAATCGTGGGACGTAGGGGAGCTGTTTTTT	CASSQSWDVGELFF	TRBV23-1	.	TRBJ2-2	.
TGTGCCAGCAGTTTGCACAAGGAAAAACTGTTTTTT	CASSLHKEKLFF	TRBV6-1	.	TRBJ1-4	once
TGTGCCAGCAGCAAAGACAGAGGTCGCTCCTACGAGCAGTACTTC	CASSKDRGRSYEQYF	TRBV7-6	.	TRBJ2-7	.
TGTGCCAGCAGCTTAGCCTACACGGGGGGCACTGAAGCTTTCTTT	CASSLAYTGGTEAFF	TRBV7-9	.	TRBJ1-1	once
TGCGCCAGCAGCTTTGTGACTAGCGTTCGTGTCGGCGAGCAGTACTTC	CASSFVTSVRVGEQYF	TRBV5-1	TRBD2	TRBJ2-7	once
TGTGCCAGCAGTGCCTCAGGGGTTCGGACAGATACGCAGTATTTT	CASSASGVRTDTQYF	TRBV6-1	.	TRBJ2-3	once
TGTGCCAGCTCACCACCGGGGGACTCCTACGAGCAGTACTTC	CASSPPGDSYEQYF	TRBV18	.	TRBJ2-7	.
TGTGCCAGCAGCTCTGGGGGCTTAGGAGAGACCCAGTACTTC	CASSSGGLGETQYF	TRBV7-3	.	TRBJ2-5	.
TGTGCCAGCGTTGACAGGGGGCGCGGGTATAACTATGGCTACACCTTC	CASVDRGRGYNYGYTF	TRBV5-8	TRBD1	TRBJ1-2	.
TGTGCCAGCAGCTTGACGGGGGTCGTTAGCTACAATGAGCAGTTCTTC	CASSLTGVVSYNEQFF	TRBV5-6	.	TRBJ2-1	.
TGTGCCAGTAGTACCGGACAGGGGAGCTCCTACGAGCAGTACTTC	CASSTGQGSSYEQYF	TRBV19	TRBD1	TRBJ2-7	once
TGTGCTAGTGGTTTGGGAGGAACTTACTCGGGTGGTCATGAGCAGTTCTTC	CASGLGGTYSGGHEQFF	TRBV12-5	.	TRBJ2-1	.
TGTGCCAGCTCACCGAACGACCGGGCTCAGCCCCAGCATTTT	CASSPNDRAQPQHF	TRBV18	.	TRBJ1-5	.
TGTGCCAGCAGCCAAGATACGACTAGCCCATCCTACGAGCAGTACTTC	CASSQDTTSPSYEQYF	TRBV4-2	TRBD2	TRBJ2-7	.
TGTGCCAGCAGTTTATCGGCTGGGAGCTCTGGAAACACCATATATTTT	CASSLSAGSSGNTIYF	TRBV7-2	.	TRBJ1-3	once
TGTGCCAGCAGTGAGCTGGGAGTATGGACAGGGGGGACTGAAGCTTTCTTT	CASSELGVWTGGTEAFF	TRBV6-1	TRBD1	TRBJ1-1	.
TGTGCCAGCAGCTCGGGGAGACAAGGGTCACCCCTCCACTTT	CASSSGRQGSPLHF	TRBV5-8	.	TRBJ1-6	.
TGTGCCAGCAGCCCTACTAGCGGGGGGCCCACCGGGGAGCTGTTTTTT	CASSPTSGGPTGELFF	TRBV7-3	TRBD2	TRBJ2-2	.
TGTGCTAGTGGTTTAGTTGCGGGGGTCCCAGATACGCAGTATTTT	CASGLVAGVPDTQYF	TRBV12-5	TRBD2	TRBJ2-3	.
TGTGCCAGCAGCCCCTATCGTCCGCCCCAGCATTTT	CASSPYRPPQHF	TRBV6-1	.	TRBJ1-5	.
TGTGCCAGCAGCTATGGGCGCACAGATACGCAGTATTTT	CASSYGRTDTQYF	TRBV7-3	.	TRBJ2-3	.
TGTGCCAGCAGCTACACAGGGGTCACTGAAGCTTTCTTT	CASSYTGVTEAFF	TRBV5-5	TRBD1	TRBJ1-1	.
TGTGCCAGCATGCGAGCGGGGGTAGGCACAGATACGCAGTATTTT	CASMRAGVGTDTQYF	TRBV2	TRBD2	TRBJ2-3	once
TGTGCCAGCACGGGGGGGGGCCAAGATACGCAGTATTTT	CASTGGGQDTQYF	TRBV27	TRBD2	TRBJ2-3	.
TGTGCCAGCTCACCTTTGCAGGACAGGGGATACTATGGCTACACCTTC	CASSPLQDRGYYGYTF	TRBV18	TRBD1	TRBJ1-2	.
TGTGCCAGCAGTTATTCGCGACCAGCTGTGGGCTACACCTTC	CASSYSRPAVGYTF	TRBV6-6	.	TRBJ1-2	.
TGCAGCGTGGGGACTTCGAGCTCCTACGAGCAGTACTTC	CSVGTSSSYEQYF	TRBV29-1	.	TRBJ2-7	.
TGTGCCAGCAGATATAATACAGGGATGGGGAATGGCTACACCTTC	CASRYNTGMGNGYTF	TRBV7-9	.	TRBJ1-2	.
TGTGCCAGCAGTTTAGGTACTCGGACAGTATACGAGCAGTACTTC	CASSLGTRTVYEQYF	TRBV28	.	TRBJ2-7	.